Listed here are 17 T cell receptor beta chains from one sample, sequenced in a study of OX40 agonist ivuxolimab in advanced cancers. The method behind the library was the immunoSEQ multiplex PCR assay. Here the immuneACCESS table is served through TCRdb, limited to in-frame sequences with V and J called. Missing clones are a known gap in these copies; in checked studies unresolved V genes cover under half, and the rest lacks a known reason. This sample has roughly 48,000 clones in its table, and approximately 88% of those were observed once. Clones ranked in the top ten supply around 1.1% of the sample. The sample consisted of CD4+ or CD8+ T cells sorted from blood, taken in a trial of the OX40 agonist ivuxolimab. The receptors derive from an adult with an advanced solid tumor such as melanoma, head and neck, liver or kidney cancer.

V usage is TRBV5-6 and J usage is TRBJ2-3; D ambiguous. Trimming cost V 0 bases and J 2 bases, with 4 bases left between them. CDR3 size: 13 residues. Germline V CDR1 and CDR2: SGHDT, YYEEEE. As DNA, the CDR3 is TGTGCCAGCAGCTTGGACCACACAGATACGCAGTATTTT. Translating gives CASSLDHTDTQYF. The variable domain in full, completed from reference TRBV5-6 and TRBJ2-3, reads DAGVTQSPTHLIKTRGQQVTLRCSPKSGHDTVSWYQQALGQGPQFIFQYYEEEERQRGNFPDRFSGHQFPNYSSELNVNALLLGDSALYLCASSLDHTDTQYFGPGTRLTVL.

The V call is TRBV19, the J call TRBJ2-7; D is perhaps TRBD1 or TRBD2 (5 bases each). Germline V CDR1 and CDR2: LNHDA, SQIVND (reference sequence). V gave up 10 bases and J gave up 7 bases, with 20 bases separating them. The CDR3 extends over 13 amino acids. CDR3 protein: CAKRGEAGGEQYF. The CDR3 nucleotides read TGTGCCAAGAGGGGAGAGGCCGGAGGTGAGCAGTACTTC.

This chain uses TRBV19 with TRBJ2-5; D might be TRBD2 (7 bases). Per the germline V gene, CDR1 is LNHDA and CDR2 is SQIVND (reference sequence). This CDR3 has 16 amino acids. The V end was cut by 0 bases, the J end by 5 bases, with 16 bases between. The DNA for the CDR3 is TGTGCCAGTAGTATAGAAGGACGGGGGGCCGGGGAGACCCAGTACTTC. Translation: CASSIEGRGAGETQYF.

This chain links TRBV7-9 with TRBJ2-3; no clear D. V was trimmed by 5 bases and J by 0 bases, leaving 12 bases between them. CDR1 and CDR2 from the germline V gene are SEHNR and FQNEAQ (reference sequence). This CDR3 has 15 residues. The CDR3 loop is CASSTALSSTDTQYF. The CDR3 DNA follows: TGTGCCAGCAGCACCGCCCTTTCTAGCACAGATACGCAGTATTTT.

The J gene is TRBJ2-3, the V gene TRBV7-3; TRBD2 matches at 7 bases. CDR1 SGHTA and CDR2 FQGTGA come from the germline V gene. V was pared by 3 bases and J by 5 bases, with 2 bases of the junction left unmatched. The CDR3 has 13 amino acids. In DNA, the CDR3 is TGTGCCAGCAGCTTGGGGGAGGGAGATACGCAGTATTTT. Translating it yields CASSLGEGDTQYF.

The J gene is TRBJ2-7, the V gene TRBV10-1; a weak D match, TRBD2 (6 bases). CDR1 is WNHNN, CDR2 SYGVQD, per germline (reference sequence). Trimming shortened V by 11 bases and J by 0 bases, and 14 bases separated the two germline ends. The CDR3 runs to 13 residues. CDR3 sequence: CACGDGSSYEQYF. The CDR3, as DNA: TGCGCCTGCGGGGACGGATCCTCCTACGAGCAGTACTTC.

This clone showed up just once. The CDR3, as DNA: TGTGCCAGCAGCCCTTACGAGGCGACCTATAATAATTCACCCCTCCACTTT. Protein: CASSPYEATYNNSPLHF. The chain recombines TRBV9 with TRBJ1-6; D gene ambiguous. The CDR3 loop spans 17 amino acids. Germline V gene lookup returns CDR1 SGDLS and CDR2 YYNGEE. V lost 4 bases to trimming and J lost 5 bases, with 19 bases between them.

The chain carries TRBV10-3 and TRBJ1-2; 7 bases are shared with TRBD1. Per germline, CDR1 ENHRY and CDR2 SYGVKD. The CDR3 has 14 amino acids. Trimming took 2 bases from V and 7 from J; bases not matched to a gene: 7. CDR3 sequence reads: CAISEDRVSGGYTF. The DNA for the CDR3 is TGTGCCATCAGTGAGGACAGGGTATCTGGTGGCTACACCTTC.

This clone was counted once. The chain recombines TRBV6-5 with TRBJ1-3; 8 bases map to TRBD1. From germline, CDR1 is MNHEY and CDR2 SVGAGI. The CDR3 runs 14 residues. J lost 3 bases, V lost 2 bases, and 0 bases had no gene match. The CDR3 sequence: CASSYGQGGNTIYF. The CDR3, as DNA: TGTGCCAGCAGTTACGGACAGGGTGGAAACACCATATATTTT.

The chain recombines TRBV7-6 with TRBJ2-5; 9 nucleotides align to TRBD1. V was pared by 2 bases and J by 3 bases, with 10 bases of the junction left unmatched. CDR3 length equals 17 residues. From germline, CDR1 is SGHVS and CDR2 FNYEAQ. The CDR3 DNA is TGTGCCAGCAGCTTACCCAGACAGGGGGTGACGGAAGAGACCCAGTACTTC. Its protein is CASSLPRQGVTEETQYF.

V usage is TRBV18 and J usage is TRBJ1-2; 11 bases align to TRBD1. The junction had 1 base not matched to a gene; V was cut back by 5 bases and J by 2 bases. This CDR3 is built from 14 residues. Germline CDR1 is KGHSH and CDR2 is LQKENI. The CDR3 sequence is CASSRDRGNYGYTF. The DNA for the CDR3 is TGTGCCAGCTCAAGGGACAGGGGGAACTATGGCTACACCTTC.

This chain links TRBV21-1 with TRBJ2-7; the table's D call TRBD2 went unverified against the DNA. TRBV21-1 is a pseudogene. The CDR3 runs to 16 residues. CDR3 residues: CASSKRIAGGPYEQYF. The CDR3 DNA follows: TGTGCCAGCAGCAAACGAATCGCGGGAGGGCCTTACGAGCAGTACTTC.

The J gene is TRBJ2-1, the V gene TRBV18, with D uncertain. CDR3 length: 11 residues. V lost 8 bases and J 4 bases, leaving 6 bases between the germline ends. Germline V gives CDR1 KGHSH, CDR2 LQKENI. CDR3 nucleotides: TGTGCCAGCGGCATTTACAATGAGCAGTTCTTC. This gives the protein CASGIYNEQFF.

The chain uses TRBV27 and TRBJ1-6; D uncertain. This CDR3 has 11 amino acids. Germline assignment: CDR1 MNHEY and CDR2 SMNVEV (reference sequence). The V end lost 6 bases, the J end lost 12 bases, and 9 bases lay between the germline ends. CDR3 nucleotides: TGTGCCAGCAGCAATGGGGAACCCCTCCACTTT. Translation: CASSNGEPLHF.

The chain couples TRBV5-1 to TRBJ2-3; D call uncertain. CDR3 length: 16 amino acids. CDR1 SGHRS and CDR2 YFSETQ come from the germline V gene. V was cut by 4 bases and J by 5 bases, with 20 bases left in between. The CDR3 protein is CASSGLREAREDTQYF. CDR3 in DNA: TGCGCCAGCAGCGGCTTACGAGAAGCTCGTGAAGATACGCAGTATTTT. The whole variable domain, filled in from reference TRBV5-1 and TRBJ2-3, reads KAGVTQTPRYLIKTRGQQVTLSCSPISGHRSVSWYQQTPGQGLQFLFEYFSETQRNKGNFPGRFSGRQFSNSRSEMNVSTLELGDSALYLCASSGLREAREDTQYFGPGTRLTVL.

The chain links TRBV7-2 to TRBJ2-3; D unresolved. The germline CDR1 and CDR2 sequences are SGHTA and FQGNSA. This CDR3 region has 12 residues. Trimming stripped 5 bases from V and 3 bases from J, with 6 bases between. The CDR3 spells CASSGRTDTQYF. The CDR3 DNA reads as TGTGCCAGCAGCGGTAGAACAGATACGCAGTATTTT.

This chain joins TRBV9 and TRBJ1-2; D might be TRBD1 (5 bases). Trimming shortened V by 0 bases and J by 3 bases, and 21 bases separated the two germline ends. Germline V CDR1 and CDR2: SGDLS, YYNGEE. CDR3 length: 18 amino acids. The CDR3 nucleotides are TGTGCCAGCAGCGTAGGACTAGGCAGGGCCCCGCAGGACTATGGCTACACCTTC. It yields the protein CASSVGLGRAPQDYGYTF.